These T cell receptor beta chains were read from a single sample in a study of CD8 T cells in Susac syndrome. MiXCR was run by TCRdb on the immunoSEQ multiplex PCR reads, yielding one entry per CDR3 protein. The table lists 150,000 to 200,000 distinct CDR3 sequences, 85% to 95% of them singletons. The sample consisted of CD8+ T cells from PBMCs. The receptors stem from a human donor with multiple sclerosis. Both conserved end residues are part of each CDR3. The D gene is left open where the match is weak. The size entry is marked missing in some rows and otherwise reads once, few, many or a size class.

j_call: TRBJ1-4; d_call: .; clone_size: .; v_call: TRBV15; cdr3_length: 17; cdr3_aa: CATSRQTTLTGNEKLFF; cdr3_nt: TGTGCCACCAGCAGACAAACGACCTTGACGGGCAACGAAAAACTGTTTTTT
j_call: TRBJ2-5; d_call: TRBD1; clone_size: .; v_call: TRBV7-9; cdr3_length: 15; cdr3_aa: CASSSKDRVQETQYF; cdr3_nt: TGTGCCAGCAGCTCCAAAGACAGGGTCCAAGAGACCCAGTACTTC
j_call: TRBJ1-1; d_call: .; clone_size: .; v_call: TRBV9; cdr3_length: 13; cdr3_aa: CASSPGRGDEAFF; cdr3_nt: TGTGCCAGCAGCCCGGGCAGGGGTGATGAAGCTTTCTTT
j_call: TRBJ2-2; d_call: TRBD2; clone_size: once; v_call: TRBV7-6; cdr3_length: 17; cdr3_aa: CASRVKGDYPNTGELFF; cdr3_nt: TGTGCCAGCAGAGTAAAAGGGGACTACCCGAACACCGGGGAGCTGTTTTTT
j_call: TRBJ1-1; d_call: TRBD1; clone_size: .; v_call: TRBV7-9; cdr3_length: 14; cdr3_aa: CASSWTGSTTEAFF; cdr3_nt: TGTGCCAGCAGCTGGACAGGGTCGACCACTGAAGCTTTCTTT
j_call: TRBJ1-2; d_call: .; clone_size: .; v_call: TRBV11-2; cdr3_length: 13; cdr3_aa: CASSRTGSYGYTF; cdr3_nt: TGTGCCAGCAGCCGCACAGGGAGCTATGGCTACACCTTC
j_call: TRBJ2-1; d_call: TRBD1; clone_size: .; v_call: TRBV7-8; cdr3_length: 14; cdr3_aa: CASSGDRGRDEQFF; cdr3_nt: TGTGCCAGCAGCGGTGACAGGGGGCGGGATGAGCAGTTCTTC
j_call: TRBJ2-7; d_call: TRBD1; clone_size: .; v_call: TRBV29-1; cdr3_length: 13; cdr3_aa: CSVRTGRAYEQYF; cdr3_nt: TGCAGCGTTCGGACAGGGAGAGCCTACGAGCAGTACTTC
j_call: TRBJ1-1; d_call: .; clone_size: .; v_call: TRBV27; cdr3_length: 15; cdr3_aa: CASSITRGADTEAFF; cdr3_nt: TGTGCCAGCAGTATTACAAGAGGGGCGGACACTGAAGCTTTCTTT
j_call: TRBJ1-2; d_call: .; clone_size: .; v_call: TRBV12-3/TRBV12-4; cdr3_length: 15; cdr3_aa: CASSPGPEKNYGYTF; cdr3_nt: TGTGCCAGCAGTCCGGGACCTGAAAAGAACTATGGCTACACCTTC
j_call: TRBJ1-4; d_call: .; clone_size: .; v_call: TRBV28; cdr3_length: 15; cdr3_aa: CASSLIDRVNEKLFF; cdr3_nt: TGTGCCAGCAGTCTCATAGACAGAGTTAATGAAAAACTGTTTTTT
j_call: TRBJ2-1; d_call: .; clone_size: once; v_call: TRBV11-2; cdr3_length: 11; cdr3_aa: CASSENVEQFF; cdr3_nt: TGTGCCAGCAGCGAGAACGTAGAGCAGTTCTTC
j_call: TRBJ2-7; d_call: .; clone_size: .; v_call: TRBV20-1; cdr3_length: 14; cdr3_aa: CSARGPGTIYEQYF; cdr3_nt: TGCAGTGCTAGAGGACCCGGGACAATCTACGAGCAGTACTTC
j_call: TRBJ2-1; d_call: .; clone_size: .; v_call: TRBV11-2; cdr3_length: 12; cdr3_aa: CASSFRVDEQFF; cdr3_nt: TGTGCCAGCAGCTTCAGGGTCGATGAGCAGTTCTTC
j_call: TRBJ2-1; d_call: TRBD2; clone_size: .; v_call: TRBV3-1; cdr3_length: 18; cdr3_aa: CASSQDGPTSGSYNEQFF; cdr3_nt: TGTGCCAGCAGCCAAGATGGCCCAACTAGCGGCTCCTACAATGAGCAGTTCTTC
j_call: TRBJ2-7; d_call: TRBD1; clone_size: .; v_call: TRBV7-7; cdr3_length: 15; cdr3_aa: CASSSGRTGDYEQYF; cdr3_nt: TGTGCTAGCAGCTCCGGACGGACAGGGGACTACGAGCAGTACTTC
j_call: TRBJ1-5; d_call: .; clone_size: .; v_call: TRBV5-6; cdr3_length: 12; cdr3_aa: CASSSGSQPQHF; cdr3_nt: TGTGCCAGCAGTTCAGGGAGCCAGCCCCAGCATTTT
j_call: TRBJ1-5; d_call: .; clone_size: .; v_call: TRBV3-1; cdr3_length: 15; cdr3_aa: CASSLGAYSNQPQHF; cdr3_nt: TGTGCCAGCAGCCTCGGCGCGTATAGCAATCAGCCCCAGCATTTT
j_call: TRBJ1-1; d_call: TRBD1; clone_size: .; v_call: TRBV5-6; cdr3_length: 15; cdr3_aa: CASRRQGALGTEAFF; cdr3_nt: TGTGCCAGCAGGCGACAGGGGGCGTTGGGCACTGAAGCTTTCTTT
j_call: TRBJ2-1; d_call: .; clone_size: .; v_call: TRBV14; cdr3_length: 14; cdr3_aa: CASSQLGTYNEQFF; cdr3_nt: TGTGCCAGCAGCCAGCTTGGCACCTACAATGAGCAGTTCTTC
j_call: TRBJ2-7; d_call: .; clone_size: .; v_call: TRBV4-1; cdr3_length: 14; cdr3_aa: CASSQVLISYEQYF; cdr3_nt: TGCGCCAGCAGCCAAGTGCTCATATCCTACGAGCAGTACTTC
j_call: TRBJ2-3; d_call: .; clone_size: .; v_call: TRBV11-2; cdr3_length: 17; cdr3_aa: CASSLGVGGKGTDTQYF; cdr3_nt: TGTGCCAGCAGCTTAGGCGTCGGGGGAAAGGGCACAGATACGCAGTATTTT
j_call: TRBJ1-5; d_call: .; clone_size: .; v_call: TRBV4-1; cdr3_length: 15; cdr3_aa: CASSPFLGANQPQHF; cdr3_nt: TGCGCCAGCAGCCCTTTTCTGGGGGCAAATCAGCCCCAGCATTTT
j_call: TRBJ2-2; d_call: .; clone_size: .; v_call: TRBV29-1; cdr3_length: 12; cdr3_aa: CSIGTGTGELFF; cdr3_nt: TGCAGCATTGGGACGGGGACCGGGGAGCTGTTTTTT
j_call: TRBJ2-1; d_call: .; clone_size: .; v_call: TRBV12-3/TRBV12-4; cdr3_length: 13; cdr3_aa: CASSSDVYNEQFF; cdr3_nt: TGTGCCAGCAGTTCAGACGTCTACAATGAGCAGTTCTTC
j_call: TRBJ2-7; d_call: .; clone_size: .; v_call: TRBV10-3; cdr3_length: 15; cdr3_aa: CAISETGTFTYEQYF; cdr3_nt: TGTGCCATCAGTGAGACCGGGACGTTCACCTACGAGCAGTACTTC
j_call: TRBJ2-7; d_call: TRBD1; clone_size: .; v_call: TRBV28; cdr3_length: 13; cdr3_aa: CATKDREHYEQYF; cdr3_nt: TGTGCCACCAAGGACAGGGAACACTACGAGCAGTACTTC
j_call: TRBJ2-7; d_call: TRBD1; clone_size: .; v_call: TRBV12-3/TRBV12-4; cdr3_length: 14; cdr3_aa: CASSLNDRGHEQYF; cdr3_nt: TGTGCCAGCAGCCTAAATGACAGGGGGCACGAGCAGTACTTC
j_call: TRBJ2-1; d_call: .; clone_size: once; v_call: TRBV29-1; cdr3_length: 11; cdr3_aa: CSVGPYNEQFF; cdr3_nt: TGCAGCGTTGGGCCCTACAATGAGCAGTTCTTC
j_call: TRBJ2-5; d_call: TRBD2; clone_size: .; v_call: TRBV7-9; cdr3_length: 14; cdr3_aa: CASSLSGAQETQYF; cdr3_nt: TGTGCCAGCAGCTTAAGCGGGGCCCAAGAGACCCAGTACTTC
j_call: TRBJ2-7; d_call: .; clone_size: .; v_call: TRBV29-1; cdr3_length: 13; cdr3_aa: CSVGSSNSYEQYF; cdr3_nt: TGCAGCGTTGGGTCATCAAACTCCTACGAGCAGTACTTC
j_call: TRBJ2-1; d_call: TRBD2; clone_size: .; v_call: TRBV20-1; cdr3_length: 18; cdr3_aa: CSARDSGLAGSAYNEQFF; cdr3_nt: TGCAGTGCTAGAGACTCGGGACTAGCGGGGTCCGCCTACAATGAGCAGTTCTTC
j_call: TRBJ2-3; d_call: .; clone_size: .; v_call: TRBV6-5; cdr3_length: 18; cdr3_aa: CASSYGLKGVRGTDTQYF; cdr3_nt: TGTGCCAGCAGTTACGGCCTCAAGGGTGTAAGGGGCACAGATACGCAGTATTTT
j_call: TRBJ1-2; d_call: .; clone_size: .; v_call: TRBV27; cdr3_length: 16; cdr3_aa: CASSLSRSKLNYGYTF; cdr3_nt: TGTGCCAGCAGTTTATCGCGGTCGAAACTTAACTATGGCTACACCTTC
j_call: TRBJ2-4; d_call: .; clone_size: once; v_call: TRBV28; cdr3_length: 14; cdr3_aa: CASEDPRVGDIQYF; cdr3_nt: TGTGCCAGCGAAGATCCGAGGGTTGGGGACATTCAGTACTTC
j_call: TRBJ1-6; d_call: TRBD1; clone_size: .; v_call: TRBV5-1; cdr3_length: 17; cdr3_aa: CASSLLGQGRPDSPLHF; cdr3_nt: TGCGCCAGCAGCCTCCTGGGACAGGGTAGGCCAGATTCACCCCTCCACTTT
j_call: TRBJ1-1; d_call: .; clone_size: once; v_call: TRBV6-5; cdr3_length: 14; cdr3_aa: CASRPRDTNTEAFF; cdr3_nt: TGTGCCAGCAGGCCCCGGGATACAAACACTGAAGCTTTCTTT
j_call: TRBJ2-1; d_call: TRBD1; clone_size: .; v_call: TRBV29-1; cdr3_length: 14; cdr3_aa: CSVILGQGVGEQFF; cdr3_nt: TGCAGCGTCATCCTGGGACAGGGAGTTGGCGAGCAGTTCTTC
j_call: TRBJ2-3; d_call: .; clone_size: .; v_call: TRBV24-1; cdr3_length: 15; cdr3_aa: CATSDKLGSTDTQYF; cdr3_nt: TGTGCCACCAGTGACAAACTAGGTAGCACAGATACGCAGTATTTT
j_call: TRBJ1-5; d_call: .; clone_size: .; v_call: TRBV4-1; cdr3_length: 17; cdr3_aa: CASSLKRGGGSNQPQHF; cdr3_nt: TGCGCCAGCAGCCTCAAGCGGGGTGGGGGGAGCAATCAGCCCCAGCATTTT
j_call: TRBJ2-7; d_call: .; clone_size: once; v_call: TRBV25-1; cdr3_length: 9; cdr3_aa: CASSGEQYF; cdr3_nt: TGTGCCAGCTCGGGTGAGCAGTACTTC
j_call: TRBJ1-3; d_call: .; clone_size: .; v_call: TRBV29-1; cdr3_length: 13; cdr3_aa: CSVPGSSGNTIYF; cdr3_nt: TGCAGCGTCCCGGGAAGCTCTGGAAACACCATATATTTT